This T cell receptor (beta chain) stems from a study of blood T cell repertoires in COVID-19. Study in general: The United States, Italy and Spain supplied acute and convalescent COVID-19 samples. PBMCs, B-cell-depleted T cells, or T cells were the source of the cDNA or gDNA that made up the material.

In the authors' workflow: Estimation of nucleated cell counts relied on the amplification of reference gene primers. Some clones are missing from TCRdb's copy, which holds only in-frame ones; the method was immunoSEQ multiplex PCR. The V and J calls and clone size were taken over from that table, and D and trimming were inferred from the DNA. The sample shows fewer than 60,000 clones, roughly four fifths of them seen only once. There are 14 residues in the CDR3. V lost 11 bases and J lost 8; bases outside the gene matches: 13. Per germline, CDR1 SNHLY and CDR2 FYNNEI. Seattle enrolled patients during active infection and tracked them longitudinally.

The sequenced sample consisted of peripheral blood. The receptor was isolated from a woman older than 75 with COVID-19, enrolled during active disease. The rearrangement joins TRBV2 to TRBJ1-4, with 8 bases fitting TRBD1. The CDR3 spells CAGDNQGAREKLFF. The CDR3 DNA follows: TGTGCCGGAGATAATCAGGGGGCGAGGGAAAAACTGTTTTTT.